These 25 T cell receptor beta chains were all obtained from the same sample, sequenced in a study of cytomegalovirus exposure and HLA in healthy donors. Primers included in the PCR were 60 Vbeta and 13 Jbeta primers. Clones were read by immunoSEQ multiplex PCR, and TCRdb kept only the in-frame ones, dropping some. The listing records over 100,000 clones. Sequencing used PBMCs. Receptors were obtained from a man between 18 and 35 years old in good health and CMV-seronegative.

A note on this clone: The missing conserved phenylalanine or tryptophan at the end of this CDR3 makes a read error likely. J is TRBJ2-7 and V is TRBV9; the D gene is possibly TRBD1 (6 bases). CDR3 length equals 16 residues. V dropped 4 bases and J dropped 1 base, with 18 bases sitting between them. Germline-derived CDR1 and CDR2 are SGDLS and YYNGEE. The CDR3 DNA follows: TGTGCCAGCAGCCCCCGAGGGCAGGGGTTGTCCTACGAGCAGTACTCC. It specifies CASSPRGQGLSYEQYS.

The J gene is TRBJ2-1, the V gene TRBV5-4; D remains ambiguous. The CDR3 spans 16 residues. The V end lost 6 bases, the J end lost 0 bases, and 16 bases lay between the germline ends. CDR1 and CDR2 (germline): SGHNT, YYREEE (reference sequence). The CDR3 bases are TGTGCCAGCACCATCGAGCGCGTCAGCTCCTACAATGAGCAGTTCTTC. Its translation: CASTIERVSSYNEQFF.

This chain connects TRBV7-9 to TRBJ1-1; D is uncertain. The CDR3 totals 11 residues. The V and J ends lost 5 bases and 8 bases respectively, with 9 bases between them. The germline gives CDR1 SEHNR, CDR2 FQNEAQ (reference sequence). CDR3 DNA sequence: TGTGCCAGCAGCGAGGGTGGAGAAGCTTTCTTT. Protein product: CASSEGGEAFF. Based on the CDR3 plus reference TRBV7-9 and TRBJ1-1, the full variable domain is DTGVSQNPRHKITKRGQNVTFRCDPISEHNRLYWYRQTLGQGPEFLTYFQNEAQLEKSRLLSDRFSAERPKGSFSTLEIQRTEQGDSAMYLCASSEGGEAFFGQGTRLTVV.

The rearrangement joins TRBV25-1 to TRBJ2-5, with 9 bases lining up with TRBD1. This CDR3 is built from 15 residues. CDR1 is MGHDK and CDR2 is SYGVNS in the germline V gene. V shed 8 bases and J 5 bases; nucleotides not matched to a gene: 12. The CDR3 protein is CASQTAGTGSETQYF. CDR3 bases: TGTGCCAGCCAAACCGCCGGGACAGGGAGCGAGACCCAGTACTTC.

This rearrangement joins TRBV7-2 to TRBJ2-4; tentative D call: TRBD2 (5 bases). The CDR3 is 16 residues long. V lost 5 bases to trimming and J lost 0 bases, with 14 bases between them. CDR1 and CDR2 from the germline V gene are SGHTA and FQGNSA. CDR3 coding DNA: TGTGCCAGCAGCCCCCAGCTAGCTCTAGCCAAAAACATTCAGTACTTC. Protein sequence: CASSPQLALAKNIQYF.

The chain recombines TRBV27 with TRBJ1-2; D gene ambiguous. Trimming shortened V by 6 bases and J by 1 base, and 9 bases separated the two germline ends. Germline V gives CDR1 MNHEY, CDR2 SMNVEV (reference sequence). CDR3 length equals 13 residues. CDR3 region: CASSRDFNYGYTF. The CDR3 DNA reads TGTGCCAGCAGCAGAGACTTTAACTATGGCTACACCTTC.

The chain combines TRBV29-1 with TRBJ2-7; TRBD2 might be the D (6 bases). V was cut by 6 bases and J by 2 bases, with 14 bases left in between. The germline gives CDR1 SQVTM, CDR2 ANQGSEA. This CDR3 has 13 residues. In DNA form, the CDR3 reads TGCAGCGTGGGAGGTGGGGTGACCTACGAGCAGTACTTC. Translated, it gives CSVGGGVTYEQYF.

This chain uses TRBV29-1 with TRBJ1-2; 8 bases fit TRBD1. Germline V CDR1 and CDR2: SQVTM, ANQGSEA. The junction had 10 bases not matched to a gene; V was cut back by 4 bases and J by 6 bases. The CDR3 has 14 residues. CDR3 loop: CSVGLSGGGNGYTF. Here the CDR3 DNA reads TGCAGCGTTGGGTTGTCAGGGGGCGGGAATGGCTACACCTTC.

The gene calls are TRBV10-3 and TRBJ2-1; 8 positions agree with TRBD2. The length of the CDR3 is 16 residues. Germline V CDR1 and CDR2: ENHRY, SYGVKD. V shed 9 bases, J shed 3 bases, and the junction held 13 bases outside the gene matches. The CDR3 DNA is TGTGCCATATCAACCTCGGCGGCGGGGGGCTACAATGAGCAGTTCTTC. This sequence encodes CAISTSAAGGYNEQFF.

V usage is TRBV2 and J usage is TRBJ2-2; D is uncertain. The J call may be mistaken, given a closer DNA end match to TRBJ1-1. The germline V gene has CDR1 SNHLY and CDR2 FYNNEI. The CDR3 has 13 amino acids. Here the CDR3 reads CASSEGGPKEAFF. The CDR3 bases are TGTGCCAGCAGTGAAGGAGGTCCGAAGGAAGCTTTCTTT.

The chain links TRBV11-3 to TRBJ1-1, with a possible D match to TRBD1 (6 bases). CDR1 and CDR2 (germline): SGHNT, YENEEA. V was pared by 9 bases and J by 3 bases, with 20 bases between. This CDR3 is 15 amino acids long. The CDR3 DNA is TGTGCCAGTCGGACAGACCTTAACCCTTACACTGAAGCTTTCTTT. Its translation is CASRTDLNPYTEAFF.

The J gene is TRBJ2-2, the V gene TRBV9; a possible D gene is TRBD2 (6 bases). The length of the CDR3 is 13 residues. Trimming pared 6 bases from V and 5 bases from J, leaving 11 bases between. CDR1 is SGDLS, CDR2 YYNGEE, per germline. For the CDR3, the DNA is TGTGCCAGCAAAGCGGGCACTACCGGGGAGCTGTTTTTT. Its translation: CASKAGTTGELFF.

The rearrangement links TRBV6-5 to TRBJ1-3; 7 nucleotides align to TRBD1. Trimming at V came to 4 bases and at J to 0 bases, leaving 3 bases not matched to a gene. The CDR3 length is 15 residues. Germline loops: CDR1 MNHEY, CDR2 SVGAGI. Here the CDR3 DNA reads TGTGCCAGCAGTTTGACAGGGCTCTCTGGAAACACCATATATTTT. This codes for CASSLTGLSGNTIYF.

This sequence joins TRBV28 and TRBJ1-5; D not certain. This CDR3 has 15 amino acids. Germline-derived CDR1 and CDR2 are MDHEN and SYDVKM. The V and J ends lost 2 bases and 5 bases respectively, with 13 bases between them. The CDR3: CASSLRGHDHQPQHF. CDR3 nucleotides: TGTGCCAGCAGTTTAAGAGGGCATGATCATCAGCCCCAGCATTTT.

This chain links TRBV5-6 with TRBJ2-3; 12 bases line up with TRBD2. CDR3 length: 18 residues. V gave up 0 bases and J gave up 1 base; unmatched junction bases: 6. Germline CDR1 reads SGHDT; CDR2 reads YYEEEE. CDR3 bases: TGTGCCAGCAGCTTGGCCAACCTAGCGGGGGGGCGCACAGATACGCAGTATTTT. Translated, it gives CASSLANLAGGRTDTQYF.

The chain carries TRBV27 and TRBJ2-5; TRBD1 aligns across 8 bases. Germline CDR1 MNHEY, CDR2 SMNVEV (reference sequence). The CDR3 is 19 amino acids. V dropped 2 bases and J dropped 0; count of bases not matched to a gene: 14. DNA of the CDR3: TGTGCCAGCAGTTTAAGAGCGGTTCGGACAGGGCCGCACCAAGAGACCCAGTACTTC. It codes for CASSLRAVRTGPHQETQYF.

The chain recombines TRBV6-1 with TRBJ2-7; D gene uncertain. The CDR3 spans 14 residues. Germline CDR1 MNHNS, CDR2 SASEGT. V lost 2 bases, J lost 6 bases, and 14 bases lay in between. CDR3 protein: CASSEMWRTPEQYF. For the CDR3, the DNA is TGTGCCAGCAGTGAAATGTGGAGAACCCCCGAGCAGTACTTC.

The gene calls are TRBV10-3 and TRBJ1-2, with 10 nucleotides matching TRBD1. This CDR3 contains 17 residues. J lost 2 bases, V lost 0 bases, and 6 bases had no gene match. CDR1 and CDR2 from the germline V gene are ENHRY and SYGVKD. The CDR3 coding sequence is TGTGCCATCAGTGAGTCTTGGTGGGACAGGGGAAACTATGGCTACACCTTC. This codes for CAISESWWDRGNYGYTF.

J is TRBJ2-4 and V is TRBV9, with 9 bases lining up with TRBD1. The CDR3 length is 15 residues. The junction had 9 bases not matched to a gene; V was cut back by 4 bases and J by 7 bases. Germline loops: CDR1 SGDLS, CDR2 YYNGEE. The CDR3 DNA reads as TGTGCCAGCAGCATTACAGGGGGCGACGGGAACATTCAGTACTTC. It encodes CASSITGGDGNIQYF. The whole variable domain, remainder taken from reference TRBV9 and TRBJ2-4, is DSGVTQTPKHLITATGQRVTLRCSPRSGDLSVYWYQQSLDQGLQFLIQYYNGEERAKGNILERFSAQQFPDLHSELNLSSLELGDSALYFCASSITGGDGNIQYFGAGTRLSVL.

This chain uses TRBV19 with TRBJ1-5; 7 bases are a match to TRBD1. Trimming cost V 4 bases and J 2 bases; bases outside gene matches: 2. CDR1 and CDR2 (germline): LNHDA, SQIVND (reference sequence). CDR3 length: 14 amino acids. CDR3 sequence (DNA): TGTGCCAGTAGTACCGGACAGGGCAATCAGCCCCAGCATTTT. Its translation is CASSTGQGNQPQHF.

V gene TRBV5-5 combines with J gene TRBJ2-2, with a weak D call TRBD1 (7 bases). The CDR3 runs to 14 residues. V lost 4 bases and J 6 bases, leaving 13 bases between the germline ends. CDR1 is SGHKS and CDR2 is YYEKEE in the germline V gene (reference sequence). Here the CDR3 DNA reads TGTGCCAGCAGCAGACAGGGAGGACCCGGGGAGCTGTTTTTT. Its protein product is CASSRQGGPGELFF.

The chain uses TRBV15 and TRBJ1-1; D not resolved. This CDR3 has 11 residues. Germline V lookup: CDR1 LNHNV, CDR2 YYDKDF (reference sequence). V was shortened by 9 bases and J by 1 base, with 6 bases between the two germline ends. DNA of the CDR3: TGTGCCACTAGACAGAACACTGAAGCTTTCTTT. Its protein is CATRQNTEAFF.

The rearrangement uses TRBV7-2 and TRBJ2-5, with a possible D match to TRBD2 (6 bases). CDR1 is SGHTA, CDR2 FQGNSA, per germline. Trimming left V 1 base short and J 1 base short, with 19 bases between. The CDR3 runs to 18 residues. DNA of the CDR3: TGTGCCAGCAGCTTAGGTCAGGGAGGAGTTTTAGGCCAAGAGACCCAGTACTTC. This sequence encodes CASSLGQGGVLGQETQYF.

The J gene is TRBJ2-5, the V gene TRBV5-1; 7 bases align to TRBD1. From germline, CDR1 is SGHRS and CDR2 YFSETQ. Losses at the gene ends were 5 bases for V and 5 bases for J; bases not matched to a gene: 6. There are 13 residues in the CDR3. The CDR3 DNA follows: TGCGCCAGCAGATCATCAGGGGGTGAGACCCAGTACTTC. Translated, it gives CASRSSGGETQYF.

The J gene is TRBJ1-5, the V gene TRBV28; D is perhaps TRBD1 (6 bases). The CDR3 contains 16 residues. From germline, CDR1 is MDHEN and CDR2 SYDVKM. V gave up 5 bases and J gave up 1 base, with 15 bases separating them. DNA for the CDR3: TGTGCCAGCAGTGGGATCAGGGGTTGGAGCAATCAGCCCCAGCATTTT. It encodes CASSGIRGWSNQPQHF.